This T cell receptor beta chain was identified during a study of T cell responses to AZD1222 COVID-19 vaccine. Germline V lookup: CDR1 LNHDA, CDR2 SQIVND (reference sequence). Germline trimming cut 2 bases from V and 3 bases from J; bases unmatched to any gene: 4. The CDR3 is 15 amino acids. General observations from the study: Reportedly, nearly half of unique spike TCRs recognized epitopes outside B.1.351/B.1.1.7 mutations.

Data came from immunoSEQ multiplex PCR; TCRdb stores just in-frame clones and leaves some out. The top ten hold roughly 6% of the sample, which has tens of thousands of clones, just under 80% seen once. For this clone: Its matching antigen is unknown.

The origin of this receptor is an adult in good health. The rearrangement links TRBV19 to TRBJ1-3, with 7 nucleotides matching TRBD1. The sequencing used peripheral blood, collected on day 0 of AZD1222 vaccination. Here the CDR3 reads CASSIIQGSGNTIYF. The DNA for the CDR3 is TGTGCCAGTAGTATAATACAGGGGAGTGGAAACACCATATATTTT.